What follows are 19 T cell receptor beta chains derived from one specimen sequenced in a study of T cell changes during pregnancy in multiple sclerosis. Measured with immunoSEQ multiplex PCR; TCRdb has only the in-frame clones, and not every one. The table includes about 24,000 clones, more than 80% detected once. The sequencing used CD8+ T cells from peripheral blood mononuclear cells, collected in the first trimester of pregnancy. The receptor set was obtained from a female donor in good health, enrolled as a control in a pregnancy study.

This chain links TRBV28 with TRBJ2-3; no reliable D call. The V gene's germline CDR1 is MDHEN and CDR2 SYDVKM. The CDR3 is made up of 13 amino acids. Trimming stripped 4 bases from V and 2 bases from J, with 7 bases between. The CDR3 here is CASSSWHTDTQYF. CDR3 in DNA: TGTGCCAGCAGTTCTTGGCACACAGATACGCAGTATTTT.

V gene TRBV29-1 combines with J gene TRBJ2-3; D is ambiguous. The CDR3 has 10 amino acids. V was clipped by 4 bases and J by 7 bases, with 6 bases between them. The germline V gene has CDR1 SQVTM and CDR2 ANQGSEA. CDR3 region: CSVAGNTQYF. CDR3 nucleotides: TGCAGCGTTGCGGGTAATACGCAGTATTTT.

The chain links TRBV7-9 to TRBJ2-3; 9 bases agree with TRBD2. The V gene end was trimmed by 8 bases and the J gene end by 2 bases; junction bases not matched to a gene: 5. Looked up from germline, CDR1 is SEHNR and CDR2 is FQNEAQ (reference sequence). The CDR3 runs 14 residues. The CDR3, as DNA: TGTGCCAGCGGGGCGGGGGGGATCACAGATACGCAGTATTTT. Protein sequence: CASGAGGITDTQYF.

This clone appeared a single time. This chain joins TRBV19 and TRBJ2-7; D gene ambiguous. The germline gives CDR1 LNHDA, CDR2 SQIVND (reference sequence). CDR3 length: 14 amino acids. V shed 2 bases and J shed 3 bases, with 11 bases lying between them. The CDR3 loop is CASSIRSRGYEQYF. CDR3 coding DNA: TGTGCCAGTAGTATAAGGAGTCGAGGCTACGAGCAGTACTTC.

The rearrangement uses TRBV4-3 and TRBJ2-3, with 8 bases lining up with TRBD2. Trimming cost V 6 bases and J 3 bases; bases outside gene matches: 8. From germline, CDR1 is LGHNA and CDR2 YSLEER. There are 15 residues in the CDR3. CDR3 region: CASRDGGAETDTQYF. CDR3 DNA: TGCGCCAGCAGAGACGGGGGGGCTGAGACAGATACGCAGTATTTT.

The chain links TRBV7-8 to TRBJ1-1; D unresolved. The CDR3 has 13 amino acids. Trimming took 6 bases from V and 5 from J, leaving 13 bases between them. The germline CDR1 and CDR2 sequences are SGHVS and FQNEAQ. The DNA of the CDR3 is TGTGCCAGCAGAGCCAGCACGGGGACTGAAGCTTTCTTT. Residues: CASRASTGTEAFF.

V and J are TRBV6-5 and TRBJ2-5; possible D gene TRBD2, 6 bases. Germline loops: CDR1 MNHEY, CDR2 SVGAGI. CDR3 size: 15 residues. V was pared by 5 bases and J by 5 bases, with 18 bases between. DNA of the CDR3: TGTGCCAGCAGTCCCCGGGACTTAGTAGGGGAGACCCAGTACTTC. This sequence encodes CASSPRDLVGETQYF.

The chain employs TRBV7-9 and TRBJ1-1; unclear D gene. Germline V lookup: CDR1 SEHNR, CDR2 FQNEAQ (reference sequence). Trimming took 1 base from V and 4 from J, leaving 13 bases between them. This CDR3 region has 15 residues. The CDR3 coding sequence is TGTGCCAGCAGCTTAGTTCTGGGTTCGGGCACTGAAGCTTTCTTT. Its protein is CASSLVLGSGTEAFF. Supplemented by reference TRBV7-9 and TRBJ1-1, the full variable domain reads DTGVSQNPRHKITKRGQNVTFRCDPISEHNRLYWYRQTLGQGPEFLTYFQNEAQLEKSRLLSDRFSAERPKGSFSTLEIQRTEQGDSAMYLCASSLVLGSGTEAFFGQGTRLTVV.

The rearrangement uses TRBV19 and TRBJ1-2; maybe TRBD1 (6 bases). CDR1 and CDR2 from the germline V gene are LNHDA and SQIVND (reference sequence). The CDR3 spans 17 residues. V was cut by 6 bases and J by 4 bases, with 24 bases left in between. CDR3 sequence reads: CASRGFIPDRPTYGYTF. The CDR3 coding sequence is TGTGCCAGTAGAGGTTTTATTCCTGACAGGCCCACCTATGGCTACACCTTC.

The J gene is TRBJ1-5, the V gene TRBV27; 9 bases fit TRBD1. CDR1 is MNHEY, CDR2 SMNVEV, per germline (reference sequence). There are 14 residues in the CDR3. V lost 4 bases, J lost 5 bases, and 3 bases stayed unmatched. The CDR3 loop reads CASSWTGEDQPQHF. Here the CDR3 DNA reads TGTGCCAGCAGTTGGACAGGGGAAGATCAGCCCCAGCATTTT.

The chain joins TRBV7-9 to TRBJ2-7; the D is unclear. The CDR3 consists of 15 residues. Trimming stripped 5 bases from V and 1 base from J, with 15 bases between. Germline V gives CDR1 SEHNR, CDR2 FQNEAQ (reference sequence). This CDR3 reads CASSPQRAPSYEQYF. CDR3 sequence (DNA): TGTGCCAGCAGCCCCCAACGCGCCCCATCCTACGAGCAGTACTTC.

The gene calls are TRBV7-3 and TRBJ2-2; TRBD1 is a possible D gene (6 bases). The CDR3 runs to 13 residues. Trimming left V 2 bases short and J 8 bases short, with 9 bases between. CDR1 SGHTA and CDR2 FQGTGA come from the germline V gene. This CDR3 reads CASSLQGSGELFF. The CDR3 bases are TGTGCCAGCAGCTTACAGGGGAGTGGGGAGCTGTTTTTT.

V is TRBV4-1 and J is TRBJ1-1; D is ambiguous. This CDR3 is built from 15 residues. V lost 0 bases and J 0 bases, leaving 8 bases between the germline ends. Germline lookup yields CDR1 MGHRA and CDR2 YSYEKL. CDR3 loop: CASSQEGRLNTEAFF. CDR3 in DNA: TGCGCCAGCAGCCAAGAGGGGAGGTTGAACACTGAAGCTTTCTTT.

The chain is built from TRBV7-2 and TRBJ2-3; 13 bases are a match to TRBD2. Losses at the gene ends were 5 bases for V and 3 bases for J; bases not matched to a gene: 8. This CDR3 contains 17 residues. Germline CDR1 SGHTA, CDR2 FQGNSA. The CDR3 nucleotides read TGTGCCAGCAGCGCCCCGACTAGCGGGGGGCCTACAGATACGCAGTATTTT. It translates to CASSAPTSGGPTDTQYF.

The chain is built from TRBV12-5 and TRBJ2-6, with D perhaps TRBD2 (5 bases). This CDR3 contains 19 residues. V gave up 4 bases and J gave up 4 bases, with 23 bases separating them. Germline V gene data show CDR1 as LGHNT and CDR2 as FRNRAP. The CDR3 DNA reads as TGTGCTAGTGGTTCCGACCACCCGTTAGCGACTCTCGGGGCCAACGTCCTGACTTTC. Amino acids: CASGSDHPLATLGANVLTF.

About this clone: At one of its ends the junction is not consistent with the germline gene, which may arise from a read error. CDR3 loop: CASSQAPGVEQYF. CDR3 nucleotide sequence: TGCGCCAGCAGTCAAGCTCCAGGGGTCGAGCAGTACTTC. The chain employs TRBV4-3 and TRBJ2-5; tentatively, D is TRBD1 (6 bases). The assigned J gene may be wrong: the sequence end matches TRBJ2-7 better. The CDR3 covers 13 residues. Germline lookup yields CDR1 LGHNA and CDR2 YSLEER.

The CDR3 protein is CASSQETGVNNEQFF. The CDR3 DNA follows: TGCGCCAGCAGCCAAGAAACGGGGGTAAACAATGAGCAGTTCTTC. The V call is TRBV4-3, the J call TRBJ2-1; TRBD2 might be the D (6 bases). Germline CDR1 LGHNA, CDR2 YSLEER. The CDR3 is made up of 15 amino acids. Trimming took off 0 bases at V and 5 bases at J, with 11 bases between the two ends.

As DNA, the CDR3 is TGTGCCAGCAGCTTCCCGGGACACGAGCAGTTCTTC. Translating it yields CASSFPGHEQFF. V is TRBV7-3 and J is TRBJ2-1, with a weak D call TRBD1 (6 bases). Germline V lookup: CDR1 SGHTA, CDR2 FQGTGA. CDR3 size: 12 residues. With 3 bases removed from V and 10 bases from J, the gap between germline ends came to 10 bases.

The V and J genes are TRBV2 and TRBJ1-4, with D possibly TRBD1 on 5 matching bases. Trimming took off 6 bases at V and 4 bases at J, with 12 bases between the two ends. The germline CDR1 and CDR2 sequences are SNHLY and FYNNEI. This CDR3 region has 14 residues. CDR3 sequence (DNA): TGTGCCAGCAGATCGGGAGGGGATAATGAAAAACTGTTTTTT. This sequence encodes CASRSGGDNEKLFF. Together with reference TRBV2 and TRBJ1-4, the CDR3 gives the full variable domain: EPEVTQTPSHQVTQMGQEVILRCVPISNHLYFYWYRQILGQKVEFLVSFYNNEISEKSEIFDDQFSVERPDGSNFTLKIRSTKLEDSAMYFCASRSGGDNEKLFFGSGTQLSVL.